Below, 9 T cell receptor beta chains from the same sample are listed, as sequenced in a study of T cell repertoires in cytomegalovirus infection. TCRdb re-derived calls from the reads in MiXCR, one entry per CDR3 protein. The table records around 49,000 distinct CDR3 sequences, about 18% of them present only once. These TCRs are of unknown antigen specificity. Sample: CD8+ T cells from cultured PBMCs, taken from culture after CMV antigen stimulation. The receptor source for this set is a human donor in good health (CMV status not recorded). Some clones in this sample may be carry-over from other donors' samples.

To note about this clonotype: One end of the junction is discordant with germline, which a read error may explain. The chain combines TRBV4-1 with TRBJ1-1; no reliable D call. The CDR3 has 12 residues. Germline V gives CDR1 MGHRA, CDR2 YSYEKL. CDR3 residues: CASSPDGPQTFF. CDR3 nucleotides: TGTGCCAGCAGCCCTGATGGTCCCCAAACTTTCTTT.

There are many counts of this clonotype. The chain employs TRBV7-9 and TRBJ1-2; no clear D gene. The V and J ends lost 6 bases and 2 bases respectively, with 13 bases between them. The CDR3 covers 14 residues. Germline loops: CDR1 SEHNR, CDR2 FQNEAQ (reference sequence). The CDR3 here is CASSSRVGNYGYTF. The CDR3 region has the DNA TGTGCCAGCAGTAGTCGGGTGGGGAACTATGGCTACACCTTC.

Ten or more counts support this clonotype. V and J are TRBV7-2 and TRBJ2-7, with a weak D call TRBD2 (6 bases). The germline V gene encodes CDR1 SGHTA and CDR2 FQGNSA. The V end was cut by 1 base, the J end by 3 bases, with 13 bases between. This CDR3 has 15 amino acids. The CDR3 bases are TGTGCCAGCAGCTTAGAGGTTGTGGGGGGCTACGAGCAGTACTTC. As protein: CASSLEVVGGYEQYF.

This sequence joins TRBV30 and TRBJ2-7; TRBD2 matches 7 bases. The trim removed 3 bases at V and 8 bases at J, leaving 7 bases unmatched. CDR1 is GTSNPN, CDR2 SVGIG, per germline (reference sequence). There are 12 residues in the CDR3. CDR3 residues: CAWSKTSNKQYF. CDR3 bases: TGTGCCTGGAGCAAGACTAGCAACAAGCAGTACTTC.

The gene calls are TRBV7-9 and TRBJ2-1; D is ambiguous. This CDR3 is 15 amino acids long. Trimming stripped 0 bases from V and 8 bases from J, with 14 bases between. Germline assignment: CDR1 SEHNR and CDR2 FQNEAQ (reference sequence). CDR3 nucleotide sequence: TGTGCCAGCAGCTTAGCGGCTCGCGCCTTCGATGAGCAGTTCTTC. It encodes CASSLAARAFDEQFF.

This rearrangement joins TRBV7-8 to TRBJ1-2, with TRBD1 matching 7 bases. The trim removed 0 bases at V and 7 bases at J, leaving 8 bases unmatched. The CDR3 spans 15 residues. Germline V lookup: CDR1 SGHVS, CDR2 FQNEAQ. CDR3 in amino acids: CASSLAFPQGGGYTF. In nucleotides, the CDR3 is TGTGCCAGCAGCTTAGCGTTCCCCCAGGGGGGTGGCTACACCTTC.

This clonotype was detected ten times or more. The V call is TRBV6-2 or TRBV6-3, the J call TRBJ1-5; D is undetermined. This CDR3 spans 15 amino acids. V shed 7 bases and J shed 2 bases, with 15 bases lying between them. Germline V gene data show CDR1 as MNHEY and CDR2 as SVGEGT. The CDR3 is CASTPGGLRNQPQHF. The CDR3 DNA follows: TGTGCCAGCACCCCGGGAGGTCTTCGCAATCAGCCCCAGCATTTT.

This clonotype was counted a few times. This sequence joins TRBV7-9 and TRBJ1-3; D not resolved. CDR3 length equals 15 residues. Trimming cost V 8 bases and J 0 bases, with 14 bases left between them. Looked up from germline, CDR1 is SEHNR and CDR2 is FQNEAQ (reference sequence). CDR3: CASAPSPGSGNTIYF. CDR3 bases: TGTGCCAGCGCCCCTAGCCCCGGCTCTGGAAACACCATATATTTT.

The table lists this clonotype with a count of one. V usage is TRBV7-9 and J usage is TRBJ2-2, with D tentatively TRBD1 or TRBD2 (8 bases each). The germline V gene has CDR1 SEHNR and CDR2 FQNEAQ (reference sequence). The V end was cut by 4 bases, the J end by 5 bases, with 23 bases between. The CDR3 consists of 18 residues. Here the CDR3 reads CASSSRDRIREGTGELFF. CDR3 in DNA: TGTGCCAGCAGCTCCCGGGACAGGATCCGGGAGGGGACCGGGGAGCTGTTTTTT.